Detailed here is one TCR beta chain. Under the authors' procedure: Scientists estimated how many nucleated cells there were by amplifying reference gene primers. TCRdb keeps only in-frame clones here, not all; method: immunoSEQ multiplex PCR. That table furnishes V, J and clone size, whereas the DNA furnished D and trimming. The sample shows about 53,000 clones, 86% of them seen only once. This specimen comes from a study of blood T cell repertoires in COVID-19. Study summary: The United States, Italy and Spain were the sources of the acute and convalescent COVID-19 samples. In each case, the material was cDNA or gDNA derived from T cells, B-cell-depleted T cells, or PBMCs.

Germline V gene data show CDR1 as MNHEY and CDR2 as SVGAGI. This CDR3 is 13 amino acids long. The V gene lost 10 bases and the J gene lost 8 bases, with 17 bases spanning the gap. The chain carries TRBV6-5 and TRBJ1-4; tentatively, D is TRBD1 (6 bases). This clonotype was sampled from an older man with acute or convalescent COVID-19. Sequencing was done on a sample of peripheral blood. CDR3 nucleotides: TGTGCCAACCAGGGGAGCCCGGCCGAAAAACTGTTTTTT. It is translated as CANQGSPAEKLFF.